This record covers a single T cell receptor (beta chain). Its antigen is still unknown. Produced via immunoSEQ multiplex PCR; TCRdb's table is partial and in-frame only. There are around 150,000 clones in the sample; about 89% occur only once, and roughly 3% lies in the top ten. The sample originates from a study of cytomegalovirus exposure and HLA in healthy donors. Study-wide results and limits: Testing in vitro showed a few CMV-associated chains specific for CMV antigens. Clusters of TCRs from the first cohort tended to co-occur in the 120 or so validation repertoires (as a later analysis found). There were some public TCRs occurring in many donors, but most TCR sequences were rare.

Sequencing was carried out using PBMCs. The clonotype originates from a woman between 18 and 29 years old in good health and CMV-seropositive.

The CDR3, as DNA: TGTGCCATCAAGCCCGGGACAGGAAACAATTCACCCCTCCACTTT. This gives the protein CAIKPGTGNNSPLHF. This chain uses TRBV10-3 with TRBJ1-6, with TRBD1 matching 8 bases. V trimming: 7 bases; J trimming: 7 bases; junction bases outside the gene matches: 9. The length of the CDR3 is 15 residues. The germline V gene encodes CDR1 ENHRY and CDR2 SYGVKD.